These 6 T cell receptor beta chains share one sample of origin, sequenced in a study of graft-versus-host responses after intestinal transplantation. These receptors' antigens are unknown. The data were produced by immunoSEQ multiplex PCR, yet TCRdb's version contains in-frame clones alone and is incomplete. The sample records roughly 120,000 clones, 90% to 95% being singletons. The source was unstimulated CD8+ T cells sorted from spleen or lymph node cells, collected before transplant. These receptors all stem from a human donor who was the organ donor for an intestinal transplant.

This chain joins TRBV10-2 and TRBJ2-3; TRBD2 agrees at 13 bases. CDR3 length equals 18 residues. Trimming removed 6 bases from V and 4 bases from J; junction bases left unmatched: 13. Germline CDR1 and CDR2: WSHSY and SAAADI. CDR3 in amino acids: CASRGQVNGLAGADTQYF. The CDR3 nucleotides read TGCGCCAGCAGAGGACAGGTAAATGGACTAGCGGGAGCAGATACGCAGTATTTT.

The chain employs TRBV2 and TRBJ1-4, with TRBD1 matching 7 bases. V was pared by 6 bases and J by 8 bases, with 12 bases of the junction left unmatched. CDR1 and CDR2 (germline): SNHLY, FYNNEI. This CDR3 is built from 15 residues. The CDR3 region is CASSPRDRLREKLFF. The DNA for the CDR3 is TGTGCCAGCAGCCCACGGGACAGATTACGCGAAAAACTGTTTTTT.

V is TRBV28 and J is TRBJ1-2; tentatively, D is TRBD1 (5 bases). Germline V gene data show CDR1 as MDHEN and CDR2 as SYDVKM. The CDR3 loop spans 15 amino acids. V dropped 1 base and J dropped 4 bases, with 13 bases sitting between them. This CDR3 is CASSLFPDGAYGYTF. In DNA, the CDR3 is TGTGCCAGCAGTTTATTCCCCGACGGGGCCTATGGCTACACCTTC.

This chain joins TRBV4-2 and TRBJ1-2; 9 bases agree with TRBD1. The CDR3 is 14 residues long. Germline-derived CDR1 and CDR2 are LGHNA and YNFKEQ. With 4 bases clipped from V and 7 bases from J, the junction kept 7 bases outside the gene matches. CDR3 region: CASSPGQGMGGYTF. DNA for the CDR3: TGTGCCAGCAGCCCCGGACAGGGGATGGGTGGCTACACCTTC.

This chain links TRBV5-3 with TRBJ1-3; no clear D gene. TRBV5-3 carries the ORF label, with uncertain function. This CDR3 contains 16 residues. The V and J ends lost 5 bases and 0 bases respectively, with 15 bases between them. The CDR3 DNA reads TGTGCCAGAAGACCGAGACCAAACCACTCTGGAAACACCATATATTTT. This gives the protein CARRPRPNHSGNTIYF.

The chain uses TRBV7-2 and TRBJ2-7; either TRBD1 or TRBD2 may fit D (5 bases each). From germline, CDR1 is SGHTA and CDR2 FQGNSA. Trimming took 5 bases from V and 7 from J, leaving 12 bases between them. The CDR3 runs to 12 residues. CDR3 protein: CASSGTSGEQYF. Written as DNA, the CDR3 is TGTGCCAGCAGCGGGACCTCGGGGGAGCAGTACTTC.